The present T cell receptor beta chain was sequenced within a study of T-cell memory formation after mild COVID-19. V was pared by 6 bases and J by 4 bases, with 12 bases of the junction left unmatched. The CDR3 runs to 17 residues. Germline lookup yields CDR1 LNHDA and CDR2 SQIVND (reference sequence). Study-level findings and limits: Clones shrinking between day 15 and 85 showed a balanced CD4/CD8 split, and those that grew later tilted toward CD4+. Pre-infection memory showed some responding clones, and this suggested that cross-reactive memory joined. The study found contracting CD4+ clones mainly in CM and EM and contracting CD8+ clones in EMRA.

Note on this clonotype: Its antigen remains unidentified.

A single record per CDR3 protein comes from TCRdb applying MiXCR to the 5' RACE reads. The table has hundreds of thousands of distinct CDR3 sequences, around 20% seen once. The clonotype comes from an adult woman who had mild COVID-19 (a few samples of this study predate the infection). Cell type and time point are not known. The V and J genes are TRBV19 and TRBJ2-1; 10 bases map to TRBD2. Input material: PBMCs or a T cell subset sorted from them (not recorded which). In DNA, the CDR3 is TGTGCCAGTAGCGGGACTAGCGAACCGTTGGGGTACAATGAGCAGTTCTTC. Its protein product is CASSGTSEPLGYNEQFF.